Shown below are 11 T cell receptor beta chains from a single sample sequenced in a study of Ad26.COV2.S vaccination and SARS-CoV-2 variants. Treatment noted: over 15 received Ad26.COV2.S at low or high dose, single or two shots; about 5 received placebo; per-sample allocation not given. Samples analyzed were those drawn on day 63 after the first vaccine or placebo injection. The protocol was immunoSEQ multiplex PCR, while the TCRdb copy is restricted to in-frame clones and leaves out a portion. The table shows 350,000 to 400,000 clones, with 89% occurring only once. The material sequenced was peripheral blood, taken in a trial of Ad26.COV2.S vaccine versus placebo. Source of these receptors: a person aged 18 to 59 who received the Ad26.COV2.S COVID-19 vaccine or a placebo.

The V and J genes are TRBV28 and TRBJ2-2; D is perhaps TRBD1 or TRBD2 (6 bases each). The CDR3 runs 15 residues. Trimming removed 7 bases at V and 6 bases at J, with 18 bases between. Germline V gives CDR1 MDHEN, CDR2 SYDVKM. The CDR3 DNA is TGTGCCAGCAATCCCCGACTAGGGGGTGCCGGGGAGCTGTTTTTT. Residues: CASNPRLGGAGELFF.

This sequence joins TRBV27 and TRBJ2-1; D gene ambiguous. V was clipped by 1 base and J by 4 bases, with 5 bases between them. Germline CDR1 MNHEY, CDR2 SMNVEV (reference sequence). This CDR3 contains 13 residues. CDR3 sequence (DNA): TGTGCCAGCAGTTTATTGGGGTACAATGAGCAGTTCTTC. It specifies CASSLLGYNEQFF.

This sequence joins TRBV28 and TRBJ2-1, with D possibly matching TRBD1 (5 bases). V was pared by 6 bases and J by 4 bases, with 16 bases between. In germline, CDR1 is MDHEN, CDR2 SYDVKM. This CDR3 is 15 amino acids long. The CDR3, as DNA: TGTGCCAGCAGATCAGGGAAGCGCAATTACAATGAGCAGTTCTTC. Its protein product is CASRSGKRNYNEQFF.

This clone turned up a few times. The chain has TRBV29-1 and TRBJ2-2; D unresolved. Deletions cut 4 bases from V and 1 base from J, with 13 bases between. The CDR3 is 15 residues long. The germline V gene encodes CDR1 SQVTM and CDR2 ANQGSEA. This CDR3 reads CSVALVGENTGELFF. Written as DNA, the CDR3 is TGCAGCGTTGCTCTGGTAGGAGAGAACACCGGGGAGCTGTTTTTT.

V gene TRBV6-5 combines with J gene TRBJ1-6; TRBD1 aligns across 10 bases. The CDR3 has 15 amino acids. V gave up 6 bases and J gave up 7 bases; unmatched junction bases: 6. The germline V gene encodes CDR1 MNHEY and CDR2 SVGAGI. The CDR3 nucleotides are TGTGCCAGCAGCACCCGGACAGGGGGGAATTCACCCCTCCACTTT. This codes for CASSTRTGGNSPLHF.

J is TRBJ2-1 and V is TRBV11-2; 10 bases agree with TRBD2. The CDR3 consists of 15 residues. V was clipped by 6 bases and J by 8 bases; unmatched bases: 10. Germline values: CDR1 SGHAT, CDR2 FQNNGV. CDR3 in amino acids: CASRKAGGPQHEQFF. CDR3 DNA: TGTGCCAGCAGGAAAGCGGGAGGGCCCCAACATGAGCAGTTCTTC.

The chain recombines TRBV30 with TRBJ1-5; D gene uncertain. The CDR3 extends over 13 amino acids. The V end lost 4 bases, the J end lost 9 bases, and 16 bases lay between the germline ends. Per the germline V gene, CDR1 is GTSNPN and CDR2 is SVGIG (reference sequence). The CDR3 nucleotides are TGTGCCTGGAAGGGCGAGGGCATGGGGCCCCAGCATTTT. Its translation is CAWKGEGMGPQHF.

The chain carries TRBV6-2 or TRBV6-3 and TRBJ2-7; the match to TRBD2 covers 9 bases. CDR1 is MNHEY and CDR2 is SVGEGT in the germline V gene. Trimming cost V 4 bases and J 3 bases; bases outside gene matches: 7. The CDR3 covers 15 residues. CDR3 DNA sequence: TGTGCCAGCAGTTTACGCGGGGGGGTAAACTACGAGCAGTACTTC. Its translation is CASSLRGGVNYEQYF.

CDR3: CAWRGEGRETQYF. DNA of the CDR3: TGTGCCTGGAGGGGGGAGGGCCGTGAGACCCAGTACTTC. This chain links TRBV30 with TRBJ2-5; 7 positions agree with TRBD2. The V gene's germline CDR1 is GTSNPN and CDR2 SVGIG (reference sequence). The CDR3 runs to 13 residues. The V segment lost 3 bases and the J segment 5 bases; nucleotides outside the gene matches: 6.

The chain combines TRBV12-3 or TRBV12-4 with TRBJ1-2; possible D gene TRBD1, 6 bases. V was pared by 6 bases and J by 8 bases, with 16 bases between. This CDR3 contains 13 residues. In nucleotides, the CDR3 is TGTGCCAGCAGCCGCCCGGGGGGCGGCGGCTACACCTTC. Its translation is CASSRPGGGGYTF.

The rearrangement uses TRBV5-1 and TRBJ1-3; D is unclear. This CDR3 spans 16 amino acids. V lost 5 bases and J 0 bases, leaving 15 bases between the germline ends. Per germline, CDR1 SGHRS and CDR2 YFSETQ. CDR3 in amino acids: CASSATPMTSGNTIYF. Here the CDR3 DNA reads TGCGCCAGCAGTGCCACCCCAATGACCTCTGGAAACACCATATATTTT.